A selection of T cell receptor beta chains follows, all from one sample in a study of metastatic and nonmetastatic thyroid tumors. TCRdb re-clonotyped the PCR reads via MiXCR. Of nearly 25,000 clones listed, roughly 13% were seen once; the top ten hold roughly an eighth. The sample was blood. The receptors here all came from a female donor with papillary thyroid cancer or a benign thyroid nodule (not recorded which). Some clones in this sample may be carry-over from other donors' samples. Both conserved end residues are part of each CDR3. Size values are once, few and many counts, or a class for expanded clones, and some rows have none.

J gene: TRBJ1-6; V gene: TRBV11-3; clone size: NA; CDR3 protein: CASTNVRAYNSPLHF
J gene: TRBJ1-1; V gene: TRBV7-6; clone size: NA; CDR3 protein: CASSSPLTVMNTEALF
J gene: TRBJ2-1; V gene: TRBV24-1; clone size: NA; CDR3 protein: CATSDFPSGTGVYEQFF
J gene: TRBJ1-6; V gene: TRBV9; clone size: many; CDR3 protein: CASSARQVNSPLHF
J gene: TRBJ2-1; V gene: TRBV29-1; clone size: many; CDR3 protein: CSAPASGTYNEQFF
J gene: TRBJ1-5; V gene: TRBV20-1; clone size: many; CDR3 protein: CSARIQGIGQPQHF
J gene: TRBJ2-1; V gene: TRBV11-2; clone size: once; CDR3 protein: CASSLVGAGGRNEQFF
J gene: TRBJ2-1; V gene: TRBV7-2; clone size: many; CDR3 protein: CASSLVVPGQGKGEQFF
J gene: TRBJ2-7; V gene: TRBV7-8; clone size: NA; CDR3 protein: CASSHQSGTSVYEQYF
J gene: TRBJ1-1; V gene: TRBV29-1; clone size: many; CDR3 protein: CSVLGTTTEAFF
J gene: TRBJ2-1; V gene: TRBV20-1; clone size: many; CDR3 protein: CSARASGLSYNEQFF
J gene: TRBJ2-7; V gene: TRBV5-6; clone size: many; CDR3 protein: CASSETGTLTYEQYF
J gene: TRBJ1-5; V gene: TRBV12-3/TRBV12-4; clone size: many; CDR3 protein: CASSLDQRGPQHF
J gene: TRBJ2-1; V gene: TRBV12-3/TRBV12-4; clone size: NA; CDR3 protein: CASSSDTNEQFF
J gene: TRBJ2-7; V gene: TRBV28; clone size: many; CDR3 protein: CASHLGWTSEQYF
J gene: TRBJ2-2; V gene: TRBV6-1; clone size: few; CDR3 protein: CASMMAGRSGELFF
J gene: TRBJ2-3; V gene: TRBV28; clone size: many; CDR3 protein: CASSPGTGTADTQYF
J gene: TRBJ2-7; V gene: TRBV11-2; clone size: NA; CDR3 protein: CASSLPGPYEQYF
J gene: TRBJ2-1; V gene: TRBV3-1; clone size: many; CDR3 protein: CASSQAVDYNEQFF
J gene: TRBJ2-2; V gene: TRBV28; clone size: NA; CDR3 protein: CASSRSGSTTGELFF
J gene: TRBJ1-2; V gene: TRBV11-2; clone size: many; CDR3 protein: CASSLDREGYGYTF
J gene: TRBJ1-1; V gene: TRBV20-1; clone size: many; CDR3 protein: CSARVDTPGEAFF
J gene: TRBJ1-3; V gene: TRBV6-1; clone size: few; CDR3 protein: CASIFGNTIYF
J gene: TRBJ2-1; V gene: TRBV3-1; clone size: many; CDR3 protein: CASSGWEAGNEQFF
J gene: TRBJ2-3; V gene: TRBV7-2; clone size: many; CDR3 protein: CASSLGVKSSTDTQYF
J gene: TRBJ2-1; V gene: TRBV19; clone size: many; CDR3 protein: CASSMEDRGGNEQFF
J gene: TRBJ2-1; V gene: TRBV7-9; clone size: many; CDR3 protein: CASSPYSSGSPSREQFF
J gene: TRBJ1-6; V gene: TRBV11-2; clone size: many; CDR3 protein: CASSFYPGQGDSPLHF
J gene: TRBJ2-1; V gene: TRBV7-2; clone size: many; CDR3 protein: CASSTFMDGPAGYNEQFF
J gene: TRBJ2-7; V gene: TRBV28; clone size: many; CDR3 protein: CASSRSGDLSYEQYF